Listed here are 31 T cell receptor beta chains from one sample, sequenced in a study of cytomegalovirus exposure and HLA in healthy donors. PCR primers comprised 60 Vbeta and 13 Jbeta primers. The repertoire was sequenced with immunoSEQ multiplex PCR; TCRdb's copy has only in-frame clones and lacks some. The sample lists about 230,000 clones; more than 60% were seen once. Sequencing was performed on PBMCs. These receptors all stem from a woman aged 55-69 years in good health and CMV-seropositive.

The chain recombines TRBV5-4 with TRBJ2-1, with D possibly being TRBD2 (7 bases). CDR3 length: 15 amino acids. CDR1 is SGHNT, CDR2 YYREEE, per germline (reference sequence). V lost 5 bases and J 1 base, leaving 13 bases between the germline ends. CDR3 sequence (DNA): TGTGCCAGCAGTCGGGGGGCAGGGTCCTACAATGAGCAGTTCTTC. Residues: CASSRGAGSYNEQFF.

The chain links TRBV5-1 to TRBJ1-1; no reliable D call. The CDR3 sequence is 15 residues long. Germline loops: CDR1 SGHRS, CDR2 YFSETQ. Trimming removed 0 bases at V and 5 bases at J, with 14 bases between. CDR3 bases: TGCGCCAGCAGCTTGGCCGCTCAGGCGGGGACTGAAGCTTTCTTT. Residues: CASSLAAQAGTEAFF.

This sequence joins TRBV6-4 and TRBJ2-1, with TRBD2 identical over 7 bases. Germline CDR1 is MRHNA and CDR2 is SNTAGT. J was trimmed by 6 bases and V by 6 bases; bases with no gene match: 8. This CDR3 comprises 14 residues. CDR3 residues: CASSTSAGVNEQFF. The CDR3, as DNA: TGTGCCAGCAGCACTAGCGCGGGGGTCAATGAGCAGTTCTTC.

This chain connects TRBV15 to TRBJ1-2; D call uncertain. V lost 5 bases to trimming and J lost 4 bases, with 26 bases between them. Germline V CDR1 and CDR2: LNHNV, YYDKDF (reference sequence). The CDR3 spans 18 residues. The CDR3 reads CATSSTGRGYPRVYGYTF. CDR3 nucleotide sequence: TGTGCCACCAGCTCAACGGGTCGAGGGTATCCTCGGGTCTATGGCTACACCTTC.

The J gene is TRBJ2-2, the V gene TRBV7-8; TRBD1 agrees at 10 bases. The trim removed 5 bases at V and 5 bases at J, leaving 8 bases unmatched. The CDR3 is 16 residues long. Germline lookup yields CDR1 SGHVS and CDR2 FQNEAQ. CDR3 amino acids: CASSPRDRGGTGELFF. The CDR3 bases are TGTGCCAGCAGCCCCCGGGACAGGGGAGGGACCGGGGAGCTGTTTTTT.

The chain is built from TRBV7-9 and TRBJ2-5; D unresolved. With 7 bases removed from V and 4 bases from J, the gap between germline ends came to 10 bases. This CDR3 comprises 12 residues. In germline, CDR1 is SEHNR, CDR2 FQNEAQ (reference sequence). This CDR3 is CASTLARETQYF. CDR3 sequence (DNA): TGTGCCAGCACCCTGGCCCGAGAGACCCAGTACTTC.

V is TRBV4-1 and J is TRBJ2-5, with 10 bases that match TRBD1. The J call is uncertain, as TRBJ2-7 better fits the DNA end. There are 16 residues in the CDR3. In germline, CDR1 is MGHRA, CDR2 YSYEKL. CDR3 loop: CASSPLRDRGTYEQYF. The CDR3 nucleotides read TGCGCCAGCAGCCCCCTACGGGACAGGGGAACCTACGAGCAGTACTTC.

The chain is built from TRBV5-1 and TRBJ2-7, with D perhaps TRBD1 (5 bases). V shed 0 bases and J shed 2 bases, with 12 bases lying between them. The CDR3 is 15 residues long. Germline loops: CDR1 SGHRS, CDR2 YFSETQ. In DNA, the CDR3 is TGCGCCAGCAGCTTGGGGGGCGCAGCCCCCTACGAGCAGTACTTC. The encoded protein is CASSLGGAAPYEQYF. Full variable domain (missing parts from reference TRBV5-1 and TRBJ2-7): KAGVTQTPRYLIKTRGQQVTLSCSPISGHRSVSWYQQTPGQGLQFLFEYFSETQRNKGNFPGRFSGRQFSNSRSEMNVSTLELGDSALYLCASSLGGAAPYEQYFGPGTRLTVT.

The chain couples TRBV4-1 to TRBJ2-3; 10 nucleotides match TRBD2. With V trimmed by 0 bases and J by 4 bases, 7 bases remained unmatched. Germline V gives CDR1 MGHRA, CDR2 YSYEKL. The CDR3 covers 17 residues. The CDR3: CASSQDFQREGSDTQYF. The DNA for the CDR3 is TGCGCCAGCAGCCAAGATTTTCAGCGGGAGGGTTCAGATACGCAGTATTTT.

The rearrangement joins TRBV2 to TRBJ1-5; 10 bases match TRBD1. Germline values: CDR1 SNHLY, CDR2 FYNNEI. After removal of 5 bases from V and 2 bases from J, the junction contained 9 bases not matched to a gene. The CDR3 spans 17 residues. DNA of the CDR3: TGTGCCAGCAGTCCCGGGACAGGGGCTTTAGGCAATCAGCCCCAGCATTTT. This translates into CASSPGTGALGNQPQHF.

The V gene is TRBV4-2, the J gene TRBJ2-7; no clear D. CDR1 and CDR2 from the germline V gene are LGHNA and YNFKEQ. V was shortened by 0 bases and J by 0 bases, with 9 bases between the two germline ends. The CDR3 spans 15 residues. The CDR3 spells CASSQDPLSSYEQYF. CDR3 nucleotides: TGTGCCAGCAGCCAAGACCCTCTCAGCTCCTACGAGCAGTACTTC.

The gene calls are TRBV2 and TRBJ2-7, with TRBD1 as a possible D gene (5 bases). Deletions cut 7 bases from V and 7 bases from J, with 11 bases between. The CDR3 is made up of 11 amino acids. The V gene's germline CDR1 is SNHLY and CDR2 FYNNEI. DNA of the CDR3: TGTGCCAGCACCCAAGGGGCTGAGCAGTACTTC. Residues: CASTQGAEQYF.

The V and J genes are TRBV4-3 and TRBJ2-4, with D uncertain. The CDR3 is made up of 13 amino acids. V was clipped by 0 bases and J by 8 bases, with 8 bases between them. Germline CDR1 and CDR2: LGHNA and YSLEER. The CDR3 coding sequence is TGCGCCAGCAGCCAAGAAGCTCTAGACATTCAGTACTTC. It encodes CASSQEALDIQYF.

This clone was counted only a few times. The chain joins TRBV30 to TRBJ1-3; TRBD1 might be the D (6 bases). Deletions cut 3 bases from V and 2 bases from J, with 8 bases between. The CDR3 extends over 13 amino acids. Germline V gives CDR1 GTSNPN, CDR2 SVGIG (reference sequence). The CDR3 region is CAWSAGAGNTIYF. CDR3 nucleotide sequence: TGTGCCTGGAGCGCAGGGGCTGGAAACACCATATATTTT. Based on the CDR3 plus reference TRBV30 and TRBJ1-3, the full variable domain is SQTIHQWPATLVQPVGSPLSLECTVEGTSNPNLYWYRQAAGRGLQLLFYSVGIGQISSEVPQNLSASRPQDRQFILSSKKLLLSDSGFYLCAWSAGAGNTIYFGEGSWLTVV.

This chain uses TRBV4-1 with TRBJ2-7; 11 bases map to TRBD2. Germline values: CDR1 MGHRA, CDR2 YSYEKL. J gave up 6 bases and V 1 base, and 14 bases lay outside the gene matches. The CDR3 runs to 18 residues. Here the CDR3 DNA reads TGCGCCAGCAGCCAAGGGGGGTTAGCGGGAGGGCTGAGGTCCGAGCAGTACTTC. Its protein is CASSQGGLAGGLRSEQYF.

Comments on this clone: A read error may account for a junction end that differs from germline. The chain joins TRBV7-9 to TRBJ1-1; D gene ambiguous. CDR1 and CDR2 from the germline V gene are SEHNR and FQNEAQ (reference sequence). The CDR3 is 13 amino acids. The CDR3 sequence: CSSSLGVNTEAFF. DNA of the CDR3: TGTTCCAGCAGCTTAGGAGTGAACACTGAAGCTTTCTTT.

In regard to this clone: This CDR3 is also generated by other DNA sequences in the sample. V gene TRBV7-7 combines with J gene TRBJ1-1; D is unresolved. Germline V gives CDR1 SSHAT, CDR2 FNYEAQ (reference sequence). The V end lost 1 base, the J end lost 1 base, and 4 bases lay between the germline ends. The CDR3 extends over 13 amino acids. The CDR3 here is CASSLDRNTEAFF. CDR3 DNA: TGTGCCAGCAGCTTAGACAGGAACACTGAAGCTTTCTTT.

The rearrangement joins TRBV4-3 to TRBJ2-7, with 9 bases identical to TRBD1. CDR1 and CDR2 from the germline V gene are LGHNA and YSLEER. There are 15 residues in the CDR3. Unmatched junction bases numbered 6, after V lost 2 bases and J lost 4 bases. The CDR3 nucleotides are TGCGCCAGCAGCCAAACCTGGACAGGGGATTACGAGCAGTACTTC. Translating it yields CASSQTWTGDYEQYF.

The chain has TRBV7-8 and TRBJ1-5; 9 bases fit TRBD1. V was clipped by 6 bases and J by 6 bases; unmatched bases: 6. Germline CDR1 is SGHVS and CDR2 is FQNEAQ. The CDR3 contains 14 residues. The CDR3 sequence: CASRPGTGSQPQHF. In DNA, the CDR3 is TGTGCCAGCAGACCCGGGACAGGGTCTCAGCCCCAGCATTTT. The full variable domain, rest sourced from reference TRBV7-8 and TRBJ1-5, is GAGVSQSPRYKVAKRGQDVALRCDPISGHVSLFWYQQALGQGPEFLTYFQNEAQLDKSGLPSDRFFAERPEGSVSTLKIQRTQQEDSAVYLCASRPGTGSQPQHFGDGTRLSIL.

The V call is TRBV7-8, the J call TRBJ2-3; D is unclear. Germline CDR1 is SGHVS and CDR2 is FQNEAQ. The CDR3 is made up of 16 amino acids. V lost 2 bases and J lost 2, with 14 bases in between. For the CDR3, the DNA is TGTGCCAGCAGCTTACTAAGGTCTAGACTCACAGATACGCAGTATTTT. This encodes CASSLLRSRLTDTQYF.

The chain uses TRBV7-9 and TRBJ1-2, with TRBD1 matching 9 bases. Germline-derived CDR1 and CDR2 are SEHNR and FQNEAQ (reference sequence). V gave up 2 bases and J gave up 7 bases; unmatched junction bases: 11. This CDR3 contains 16 residues. In nucleotides, the CDR3 is TGTGCCAGCAGCTTAATTCTTGGGACAGGGTCTAGTGGCTACACCTTC. This sequence encodes CASSLILGTGSSGYTF.

The V gene is TRBV27, the J gene TRBJ2-2; D remains unclear. This CDR3 spans 14 amino acids. Germline V gene lookup returns CDR1 MNHEY and CDR2 SMNVEV (reference sequence). The V end lost 4 bases, the J end lost 1 base, and 7 bases lay between the germline ends. CDR3 protein: CASSSQRNTGELFF. CDR3 bases: TGTGCCAGCAGTTCGCAGCGGAACACCGGGGAGCTGTTTTTT.

This rearrangement joins TRBV29-1 to TRBJ1-2; D unclear. The CDR3 spans 12 residues. Germline V CDR1 and CDR2: SQVTM, ANQGSEA. Trimming removed 4 bases from V and 4 bases from J, with 10 bases in between. The CDR3 is CSVVGLPYGYTF. The CDR3 nucleotides are TGCAGCGTTGTGGGCCTACCCTATGGCTACACCTTC.

The genes are TRBV5-4 and TRBJ2-6; D gene unclear. Trimming took off 3 bases at V and 0 bases at J, with 10 bases between the two ends. This CDR3 spans 16 amino acids. Germline CDR1 reads SGHNT; CDR2 reads YYREEE (reference sequence). CDR3 nucleotide sequence: TGTGCCAGCAGCTGGCAAGGCGGCTCTGGGGCCAACGTCCTGACTTTC. It translates to CASSWQGGSGANVLTF.

The gene calls are TRBV10-3 and TRBJ2-7; 9 bases agree with TRBD2. Germline trimming cut 7 bases from V and 0 bases from J; bases unmatched to any gene: 1. The CDR3 sequence is 13 residues long. Germline lookup yields CDR1 ENHRY and CDR2 SYGVKD. The CDR3 coding sequence is TGTGCCATCAATAGCGGGAGCTCCTACGAGCAGTACTTC. As protein: CAINSGSSYEQYF.

The CDR3 sequence: CASSSQPGGSGELFF. The CDR3 coding sequence is TGTGCCAGCAGCTCCCAGCCAGGGGGCTCCGGGGAGCTGTTTTTT. The rearrangement links TRBV7-9 to TRBJ2-2; the match to TRBD1 covers 8 bases. J lost 6 bases, V lost 4 bases, and 7 bases had no gene match. This CDR3 region has 15 residues. Germline V gene sequence: CDR1 SEHNR, CDR2 FQNEAQ (reference sequence).

V and J are TRBV18 and TRBJ1-3; TRBD1 agrees at 9 bases. CDR1 KGHSH and CDR2 LQKENI come from the germline V gene. V shed 5 bases and J 0 bases; nucleotides not matched to a gene: 11. The CDR3 runs 18 residues. The CDR3 loop is CASSYTGTGPLSGNTIYF. CDR3 coding DNA: TGTGCCAGCTCATATACCGGGACAGGGCCCCTCTCTGGAAACACCATATATTTT.

The chain is built from TRBV5-1 and TRBJ2-2; TRBD2 is a possible D gene (6 bases). CDR1 is SGHRS, CDR2 YFSETQ, per germline. This CDR3 contains 14 residues. Trimming took 4 bases from V and 5 from J, leaving 12 bases between them. CDR3 bases: TGCGCCAGCAGCCCATATGGGACTACCGGGGAGCTGTTTTTT. Its protein is CASSPYGTTGELFF.

The genes are TRBV6-5 and TRBJ1-1; no definite D call. From germline, CDR1 is MNHEY and CDR2 SVGAGI. The CDR3 has 13 amino acids. Trimming removed 4 bases at V and 0 bases at J, with 6 bases between. CDR3 residues: CASSLRLNTEAFF. The DNA for the CDR3 is TGTGCCAGCAGTTTACGGTTGAACACTGAAGCTTTCTTT.

The chain uses TRBV11-2 and TRBJ2-1, with 7 bases that match TRBD2. This CDR3 spans 16 amino acids. The ends lost 5 bases at V and 9 bases at J; junction bases unmatched: 16. Germline CDR1 is SGHAT and CDR2 is FQNNGV. Here the CDR3 reads CASSHSGWEGRFEQFF. The CDR3 DNA sequence: TGTGCCAGCAGCCATAGCGGGTGGGAGGGCCGATTTGAGCAGTTCTTC.

V and J are TRBV10-1 and TRBJ1-2; D is possibly TRBD1 (6 bases). The CDR3 extends over 13 amino acids. Deletions cut 6 bases from V and 8 bases from J, with 16 bases between. The V gene's germline CDR1 is WNHNN and CDR2 SYGVQD (reference sequence). The CDR3 bases are TGCGCCAGCAGATCTCCAGGGGAGGGCGGCTACACCTTC. Protein product: CASRSPGEGGYTF.